This T cell receptor beta chain was recovered during a study of T cells in Graves' hyperthyroidism and ophthalmopathy. On the study more broadly: Blood was drawn when the patient was first diagnosed and still untreated.

This clonotype came up many times. TCR beta CDR3 sequences were amplified from RNA transcripts. A first-round RT-PCR of the TCR CDR3 used the HTBI primer set. TCRdb ran MiXCR on the multiplex PCR reads and lists one entry per CDR3 protein. Among over 200,000 distinct CDR3 sequences listed, more than 12% were seen once. It was at first hyperthyroidism diagnosis, before any ophthalmopathy symptoms, that the blood sample was taken. The PBMCs were sourced from fresh peripheral blood (approximately 10 ml). The germline CDR1 and CDR2 sequences are KGHDR and SFDVKD. The CDR3 consists of 14 residues. V was clipped by 5 bases and J by 3 bases; unmatched bases: 0.

This sequence originates from a woman aged 40-49 years with Graves' hyperthyroidism that later progressed to Graves' ophthalmopathy. Input material: blood. The V call is TRBV24-1, the J call TRBJ2-1; 10 nucleotides align to TRBD2. CDR3 nucleotide sequence: TGTGCCACCAGTGCTAGCGGGAGCTACAATGAGCAGTTCTTC. Translated: CATSASGSYNEQFF.